This T cell receptor beta chain was observed in a study of blood T cell repertoires in COVID-19. At the level of the study: Specimens from acute and convalescent COVID-19 originated in the United States, Italy and Spain. PBMCs, B-cell-depleted T cells, or T cells provided the cDNA or gDNA that made up the material.

Per the original methods: Amplified reference gene primers provided the basis for estimating nucleated cell counts. Method: immunoSEQ multiplex PCR; TCRdb's copy keeps in-frame clones and lacks some. For V, J and clone size, that table is used; D and trimming come from the DNA. Of roughly 300,000 clones listed, about 87% are singletons. This TCR came from a woman aged 50 to 60 who had recovered from COVID-19. The sequenced sample consisted of peripheral blood.

CDR3 region: CASSVSGTSLGDEQFF. CDR3 DNA sequence: TGTGCCAGCAGCGTATCCGGGACTAGCCTTGGGGATGAGCAGTTCTTC. This sequence joins TRBV7-9 and TRBJ2-1; 9 nucleotides align to TRBD2. The CDR3 spans 16 residues. The junction had 13 bases not matched to a gene; V was cut back by 5 bases and J by 8 bases. CDR1 SEHNR and CDR2 FQNEAQ come from the germline V gene (reference sequence).